This TCR beta chain appears in the sequencing data of a study of cytomegalovirus exposure and HLA in healthy donors. Germline trimming cut 2 bases from V and 4 bases from J; bases unmatched to any gene: 5. Germline loops: CDR1 GTSNPN, CDR2 SVGIG (reference sequence). The length of the CDR3 is 14 residues. Using immunoSEQ multiplex PCR, the repertoire was profiled, and TCRdb retains in-frame clones only, with some absent. The repertoire has approximately 270,000 clones, about 90% of them found once; the top ten carry 12%. The rearrangement links TRBV30 to TRBJ2-3, with 8 bases lining up with TRBD2. The TCR sequence derives from a young man in good health and CMV-seropositive. The material sequenced was PBMCs. The CDR3 bases are TGTGCCTGGAGTCAAGCGGGAGTTGCAGATACGCAGTATTTT. It is translated as CAWSQAGVADTQYF.